The 21 T cell receptor beta chains in this list originate from one sample, sequenced in a study of OX40 agonist ivuxolimab in advanced cancers. The protocol was immunoSEQ multiplex PCR, while the TCRdb copy is restricted to in-frame clones and leaves out a portion. The sample includes 85,000 to 130,000 clones, 75% to 95% of them seen just once. The sample here was CD4+ or CD8+ T cells sorted from blood, taken in a trial of the OX40 agonist ivuxolimab. The receptors originated from an adult with an advanced solid tumor such as melanoma, head and neck, liver or kidney cancer.

The rearrangement uses TRBV5-1 and TRBJ2-1; D remains unclear. The V end lost 4 bases, the J end lost 6 bases, and 17 bases lay between the germline ends. The CDR3 is 15 amino acids. Germline V gene sequence: CDR1 SGHRS, CDR2 YFSETQ. The CDR3 reads CASSGSLPRGNEQFF. The CDR3 nucleotides read TGCGCCAGCAGCGGCAGTCTCCCGAGAGGCAATGAGCAGTTCTTC.

In this sample, this clone turned up a few times. This chain links TRBV6-1 with TRBJ2-5, with TRBD2 matching over 7 bases. Germline trimming cut 4 bases from V and 7 bases from J; bases unmatched to any gene: 6. The CDR3 has 13 residues. Looked up from germline, CDR1 is MNHNS and CDR2 is SASEGT. The CDR3 DNA is TGTGCCAGCAGTGGAACTAGCGTGGGGACCCAGTACTTC. This codes for CASSGTSVGTQYF.

The V gene is TRBV28, the J gene TRBJ2-2, with a tentative D call TRBD1 (6 bases). CDR3 size: 18 residues. Germline V gene lookup returns CDR1 MDHEN and CDR2 SYDVKM. V was pared by 10 bases and J by 1 base, with 25 bases between. The CDR3, as DNA: TGTGCCACCGCCCTCCCAGAGTCCGTAGGGGGGAACACCGGGGAGCTGTTTTTT. This translates into CATALPESVGGNTGELFF.

The rearrangement uses TRBV7-2 and TRBJ1-1; no firm D call. The germline gives CDR1 SGHTA, CDR2 FQGNSA. The CDR3 is made up of 14 amino acids. V was shortened by 1 base and J by 4 bases, with 10 bases between the two germline ends. Written as DNA, the CDR3 is TGTGCCAGCAGCTTAGGGTTGCGAGGCACTGAAGCTTTCTTT. This codes for CASSLGLRGTEAFF. The full variable domain, rest sourced from reference TRBV7-2 and TRBJ1-1, is GAGVSQSPSNKVTEKGKDVELRCDPISGHTALYWYRQSLGQGLEFLIYFQGNSAPDKSGLPSDRFSAERTGGSVSTLTIQRTQQEDSAVYLCASSLGLRGTEAFFGQGTRLTVV.

The chain links TRBV28 to TRBJ1-5; D possibly corresponds to TRBD1 (5 bases). V gave up 4 bases and J gave up 5 bases, with 15 bases separating them. The CDR3 extends over 15 amino acids. CDR1 and CDR2 from the germline V gene are MDHEN and SYDVKM. CDR3 loop: CASSSSGRRDQPQHF. The CDR3 bases are TGTGCCAGCAGTTCATCAGGGAGGAGGGATCAGCCCCAGCATTTT.

This clone was counted a few times. The V call is TRBV7-9, the J call TRBJ2-4, with D unclear. This CDR3 is 14 amino acids long. Deletions cut 2 bases from V and 8 bases from J, with 13 bases between. CDR1 and CDR2 (germline): SEHNR, FQNEAQ (reference sequence). This CDR3 reads CASSLLGREYIQYF. CDR3 nucleotides: TGTGCCAGCAGCTTACTTGGCCGAGAGTACATTCAGTACTTC.

This chain connects TRBV2 to TRBJ2-3; TRBD2 agrees at 7 bases. The junction had 9 bases not matched to a gene; V was cut back by 9 bases and J by 0 bases. In germline, CDR1 is SNHLY, CDR2 FYNNEI. The CDR3 spans 15 residues. The CDR3 DNA follows: TGTGCCAGTAGTCCAGCGGGGCTTAGCACAGATACGCAGTATTTT. Amino acids: CASSPAGLSTDTQYF.

The J gene is TRBJ2-1, the V gene TRBV20-1; D not certain. The ends were cut back, 3 bases at V and 8 bases at J, with 8 bases in the middle. CDR1 and CDR2 from the germline V gene are DFQATT and SNEGSKA (reference sequence). This CDR3 comprises 11 residues. The CDR3 coding sequence is TGCAGTGCTAGCAGTGGATATGAGCAGTTCTTC. Translating gives CSASSGYEQFF.

This chain connects TRBV19 to TRBJ1-6; D unclear. This CDR3 has 13 residues. CDR1 and CDR2 from the germline V gene are LNHDA and SQIVND (reference sequence). The germline V and J ends were trimmed by 6 bases and 4 bases, with 7 bases remaining between them. CDR3 DNA sequence: TGTGCCAGTAGGGACCGGTATAATTCACCCCTCCACTTT. Protein: CASRDRYNSPLHF.

V gene TRBV28 combines with J gene TRBJ1-1, with D unclear. Trimming stripped 2 bases from V and 7 bases from J, with 5 bases between. Germline loops: CDR1 MDHEN, CDR2 SYDVKM. The CDR3 length is 11 residues. The CDR3 is CASSLRNEAFF. Written as DNA, the CDR3 is TGTGCCAGCAGTTTACGCAATGAAGCTTTCTTT.

This clone was detected only once. The chain uses TRBV7-2 and TRBJ2-1, with TRBD2 identical over 7 bases. Germline trimming cut 5 bases from V and 1 base from J; bases unmatched to any gene: 2. CDR3 length: 14 amino acids. Looked up from germline, CDR1 is SGHTA and CDR2 is FQGNSA. The CDR3 DNA follows: TGTGCCAGCAGCCCGCGGGGGTCCTACAATGAGCAGTTCTTC. Its protein is CASSPRGSYNEQFF.

There are a few counts of this clone. This rearrangement joins TRBV2 to TRBJ2-5; 10 bases map to TRBD2. The CDR3 covers 16 residues. Germline V gives CDR1 SNHLY, CDR2 FYNNEI. Germline trimming cut 4 bases from V and 4 bases from J; bases unmatched to any gene: 9. This CDR3 reads CASSALAGASGETQYF. CDR3 coding DNA: TGTGCCAGCAGTGCCCTAGCGGGGGCGAGTGGAGAGACCCAGTACTTC.

This clone was found once. The chain employs TRBV19 and TRBJ1-2; D not resolved. CDR1 and CDR2 from the germline V gene are LNHDA and SQIVND (reference sequence). Trimming left V 2 bases short and J 6 bases short, with 13 bases between. The CDR3 covers 14 residues. This CDR3 is CASSINGRAHGYTF. The CDR3 DNA is TGTGCCAGTAGTATAAACGGCCGCGCTCATGGCTACACCTTC.

V and J are TRBV6-6 and TRBJ2-7; possible D gene TRBD2, 5 bases. Germline lookup yields CDR1 MNHNY and CDR2 SVGAGI (reference sequence). The CDR3 loop spans 14 amino acids. The V end lost 3 bases, the J end lost 4 bases, and 13 bases lay between the germline ends. CDR3 bases: TGTGCCAGCAGTTATTTTATCGGGGAGTACGAGCAGTACTTC. It is translated as CASSYFIGEYEQYF.

In nucleotides, the CDR3 is TGTGCCAGCAGTTTAATTATCACGTTCTACCGGGATACGCAGTATTTT. This translates into CASSLIITFYRDTQYF. The chain is built from TRBV27 and TRBJ2-3; no clear D. Trimming stripped 2 bases from V and 6 bases from J, with 18 bases between. The germline CDR1 and CDR2 sequences are MNHEY and SMNVEV (reference sequence). This CDR3 has 16 amino acids.

The chain links TRBV29-1 to TRBJ2-1; D unclear. The germline CDR1 and CDR2 sequences are SQVTM and ANQGSEA. Trimming took 7 bases from V and 7 from J, leaving 11 bases between them. The CDR3 length is 11 residues. The CDR3 DNA reads TGCAGCGCCAAAGCTTGGAATGAGCAGTTCTTC. Translated, it gives CSAKAWNEQFF.

The chain has TRBV10-2 and TRBJ2-3; D may correspond to TRBD1 or TRBD2 (7 bases each). Germline-derived CDR1 and CDR2 are WSHSY and SAAADI. V lost 6 bases to trimming and J lost 5 bases, with 15 bases between them. The CDR3 sequence is 14 residues long. The CDR3 region has the DNA TGCGCCAGCAGAAACAGGGGAGGGGAAGATACGCAGTATTTT. This translates into CASRNRGGEDTQYF.

The chain has TRBV28 and TRBJ1-1; D unresolved. V was cut by 8 bases and J by 4 bases, with 20 bases left in between. Germline-derived CDR1 and CDR2 are MDHEN and SYDVKM. The CDR3 has 15 residues. The CDR3 region has the DNA TGTGCCAGCCGTCCTTTCTCCACCTCGAGCACTGAAGCTTTCTTT. Translating gives CASRPFSTSSTEAFF.

The chain employs TRBV9 and TRBJ2-5, with TRBD2 identical over 14 bases. After removal of 3 bases from V and 3 bases from J, the junction contained 7 bases not matched to a gene. CDR1 is SGDLS and CDR2 is YYNGEE in the germline V gene. The CDR3 is made up of 17 amino acids. CDR3 sequence reads: CASSDGTSGGNEETQYF. CDR3 bases: TGTGCCAGCAGCGATGGGACTAGCGGGGGAAATGAAGAGACCCAGTACTTC. The variable domain in full, with the rest retrieved from reference TRBV9 and TRBJ2-5, is DSGVTQTPKHLITATGQRVTLRCSPRSGDLSVYWYQQSLDQGLQFLIQYYNGEERAKGNILERFSAQQFPDLHSELNLSSLELGDSALYFCASSDGTSGGNEETQYFGPGTRLLVL.

This sequence joins TRBV19 and TRBJ1-1, with no clear D. Germline V lookup: CDR1 LNHDA, CDR2 SQIVND (reference sequence). Trimming took 3 bases from V and 0 from J, leaving 11 bases between them. This CDR3 comprises 15 residues. The CDR3 DNA is TGTGCCAGTAGTATGGTGACCTACATGAACACTGAAGCTTTCTTT. Amino acids: CASSMVTYMNTEAFF.

The chain joins TRBV4-3 to TRBJ2-7; tentatively, D is TRBD1 (6 bases). Trimming removed 0 bases from V and 4 bases from J, with 10 bases in between. The CDR3 loop spans 14 amino acids. Germline CDR1 and CDR2: LGHNA and YSLEER. The CDR3 DNA reads TGCGCCAGCAGCCAAGAAGGACAGCTGTACGAGCAGTACTTC. Protein: CASSQEGQLYEQYF.